This T cell receptor beta chain emerged from a study of Graves' ophthalmopathy and Graves' hyperthyroidism listed by TCRdb under 2018. Looking at the study overall: Peripheral blood was collected at initial diagnosis, before any treatment. The independent validation cohort included 20 or so hyperthyroidism patients plus 17 patients who later progressed from hyperthyroidism to ophthalmopathy. After sampling, hyperthyroidism patients received methimazole starting at 30 mg daily, and ophthalmopathy patients received high-dose intravenous methylprednisolone. To tell Graves' ophthalmopathy apart from Graves' hyperthyroidism, and to predict which patients would progress to ophthalmopathy, the study relied on TCR beta repertoire signatures. In roughly six hyperthyroidism patients, the T-cell repertoire of thyroid tissue was compared with the T-cell repertoire of blood. In total, under 150 blood samples were TCR-sequenced: 40 to 45 ophthalmopathy, some 72 hyperthyroidism and some 17 hyperthyroidism-to-ophthalmopathy patients. To explore V-J signatures that distinguish ophthalmopathy from hyperthyroidism, a discovery set of 90 to 100 patients was enrolled, made up of 43 with ophthalmopathy and fewer than 60 with stable hyperthyroidism.

This clonotype has ten or more counts. Its antigen is not yet known. The sample holds no much larger clone one base away, and base qualities are not on file. The germline V gene encodes CDR1 LGHNA and CDR2 YNFKEQ. The junction shows trimming of 5 bases on V and 3 bases on J, plus 8 bases between the germline ends. The CDR3 starts with the cysteine, ends with the phenylalanine, and has 14 residues. Of all the DNA, just the CDR3 is kept, 42 bases in frame from base 1. For repertoire sequencing, the TCR beta CDR3 regions were amplified from RNA transcripts. The first round was an RT-PCR using HTBI primers with the Qiagen OneStep RT-PCR kit, and this first round was followed by a second-round multiplex PCR, then size selection and purification. Libraries were sequenced paired-end with 100 bp reads on an Illumina HiSeq2000. On the study's bioinformatics: Reads were processed with SOAPnuke, discarding reads with adapters, uncalled bases, mean Phred below 15, or no exact constant-primer or identifier match. COPE v1.2.5 was used to merge the high-quality paired reads. Each unique nucleotide sequence was treated as a clonotype, and MiTCR v1.1 was used to align the clonotypes to the IMGT TRB V, D and J references. The analysis was limited to V-J combinations with a frequency above 0.0001, which together covered more than 98% of repertoires. A TCR clonal expansion and chaos score per V-J combination was defined as the ratio of F50 clonal expansion to chaos observed in the TCRdist matrix. Welch's t-statistics and random forest were used to reduce features to about a dozen V-J combinations, which were fed into a naive Bayes classifier. The similarity between thyroid and blood repertoires was quantified using the Morisita-Horn index. TCRdb took the public reads, trimmed them with fastp at Q25, ran MiXCR for clone calling and kept in-frame beta chains. Rows with a matching CDR3 protein are joined into one entry that keeps the most common DNA and genes. The authors' filters were not applied to this entry. Here the sample has hundreds of thousands of distinct CDR3 sequences; about 40% occur a single time. The ten biggest clones cover 3% to 4% of the sample.

What the research found in general, with its limitations: Most expanded thyroid clonotypes with frequency above 0.001 were also detected in blood, suggesting blood repertoires may reflect the thyroid immune response. In cross-validation, the 13-signature model distinguished ophthalmopathy from stable hyperthyroidism with just over 85% sensitivity and approximately 81% specificity, and in the test set the corresponding values were roughly 78% and 74%. In validation, the model predicted ophthalmopathy progression with more than 55% sensitivity and 72% to 80% specificity; more than ten predicted patients were CT-confirmed with GO in a median of roughly 6.8 months. Sample size was not statistically predetermined, and group allocation was not concealed from the investigators.

Ophthalmopathy patients had moderately to severely active disease, Clinical Activity Score of at least 3, NOSPECS grade of at least 4, and disease duration under 3 months. Patients with other autoimmune diseases, uncontrolled infections, pregnancy or lactation were excluded. Diagnosis relied on clinical symptoms, serum thyroxine, TRAb, thyroid ultrasound and orbital computed tomography. Ficoll-Paque density gradient centrifugation was used to isolate PBMCs from about 10 ml of fresh peripheral blood. Total RNA was extracted using Trizol reagent, and RNA quality was checked on an Agilent 2100 Bioanalyzer.

The sequenced sample consisted of peripheral blood. The sequence is built from TRBV4-2 and TRBJ1-6, with an unclear D gene assignment. The TCR sequence derives from an adult man with Graves' ophthalmopathy. This receptor carries the CDR3 CASSADDYNSPLHF. The nucleotide sequence reads as follows: TGTGCCAGCAGCGCAGATGACTATAATTCACCCCTCCACTTT.